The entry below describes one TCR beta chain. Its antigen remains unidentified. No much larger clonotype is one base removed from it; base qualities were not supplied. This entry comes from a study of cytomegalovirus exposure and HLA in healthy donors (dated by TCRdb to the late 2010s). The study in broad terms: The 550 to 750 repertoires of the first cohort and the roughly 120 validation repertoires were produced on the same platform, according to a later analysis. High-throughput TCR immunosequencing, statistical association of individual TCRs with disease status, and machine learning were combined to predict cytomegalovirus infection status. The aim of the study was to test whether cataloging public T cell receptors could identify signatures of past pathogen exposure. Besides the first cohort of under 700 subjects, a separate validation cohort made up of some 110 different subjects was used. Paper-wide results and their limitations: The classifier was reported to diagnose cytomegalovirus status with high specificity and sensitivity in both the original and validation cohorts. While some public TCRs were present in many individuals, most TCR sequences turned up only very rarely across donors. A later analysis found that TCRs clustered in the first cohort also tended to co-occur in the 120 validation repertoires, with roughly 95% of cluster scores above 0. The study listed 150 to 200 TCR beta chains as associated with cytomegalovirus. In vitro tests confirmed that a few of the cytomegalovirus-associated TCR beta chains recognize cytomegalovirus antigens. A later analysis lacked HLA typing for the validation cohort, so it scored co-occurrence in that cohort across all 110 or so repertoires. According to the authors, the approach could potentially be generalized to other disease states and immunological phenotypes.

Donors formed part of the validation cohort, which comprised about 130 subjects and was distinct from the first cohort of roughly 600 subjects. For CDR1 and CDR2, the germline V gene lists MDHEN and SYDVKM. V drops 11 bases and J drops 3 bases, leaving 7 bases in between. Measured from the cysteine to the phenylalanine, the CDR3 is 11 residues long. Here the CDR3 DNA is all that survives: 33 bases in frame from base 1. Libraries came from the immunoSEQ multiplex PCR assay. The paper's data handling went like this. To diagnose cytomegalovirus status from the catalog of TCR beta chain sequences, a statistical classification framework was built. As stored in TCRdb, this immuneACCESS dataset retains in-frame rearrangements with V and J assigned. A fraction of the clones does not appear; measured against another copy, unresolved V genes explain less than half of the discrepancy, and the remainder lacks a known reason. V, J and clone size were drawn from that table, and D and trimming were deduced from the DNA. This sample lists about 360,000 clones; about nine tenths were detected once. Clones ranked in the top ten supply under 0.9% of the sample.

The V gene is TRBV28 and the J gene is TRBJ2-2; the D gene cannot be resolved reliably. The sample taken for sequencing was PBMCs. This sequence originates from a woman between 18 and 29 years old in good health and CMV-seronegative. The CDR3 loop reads CAARDTGELFF. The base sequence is TGTGCCGCCCGGGACACCGGGGAGCTGTTTTTT.